The clone carrying this T cell receptor (beta chain) was seen ten or more times. Its antigen is currently unknown. The sample is drawn from a study of early T cells in non-severe SARS-CoV-2 infection. Study background: Sequencing used unsorted whole-blood bulk RNA, so chains lack pairing. General study results and limits: Comparison of clonotypes with VDJdb favored anti-spike CD8 responses while missing private and CD4 specificities.

The CDR3 sequence is 15 residues long. V was pared by 6 bases and J by 2 bases, with 5 bases of the junction left unmatched. The germline CDR1 and CDR2 sequences are WSHSY and SAAADI. The TCR library protocol was used to attach unique molecular identifiers. These identifiers were attached to individual cDNA molecules. In TCRdb, the 5' RACE reads were re-called with MiXCR into one record per CDR3 protein. Seen here are 25,000 to 40,000 distinct CDR3 sequences, 4% to 5% observed once, and the top ten hold 7.9%. The chain combines TRBV10-2 with TRBJ2-3; TRBD2 matches at 10 bases. Input material: whole blood. The TCR originated in an adult who was a healthcare worker with PCR-confirmed SARS-CoV-2 infection or an uninfected control (not recorded which). In DNA form, the CDR3 reads TGCGCCAGCAGGCCCAGCGGGGGGGCCACAGATACGCAGTATTTT. Translating gives CASRPSGGATDTQYF.